This TCR beta chain was recorded in a study of blood T cell repertoires in COVID-19. As processed by the authors: Estimation of nucleated cell counts was performed using reference gene primer amplification. TCRdb's table, derived via immunoSEQ multiplex PCR, lists solely in-frame clones and lacks some. The V and J calls and clone size were taken over from that table, and D and trimming were inferred from the DNA. Of approximately 290,000 clones listed, 80% to 85% are singletons. Trimming left V 2 bases short and J 7 bases short, with 8 bases between. The CDR3 has 12 amino acids. CDR1 MNHEY and CDR2 SVGEGT come from the germline V gene. Seattle enrolled patients during active infection and tracked them longitudinally.

The sample comprised peripheral blood. The V and J genes are TRBV6-2 or TRBV6-3 and TRBJ1-1; D is perhaps TRBD1 (5 bases). The receptor's source is a person aged 70 to 85 with COVID-19, enrolled during active disease. Written as DNA, the CDR3 is TGTGCCAGCAGTTACGGGGCCGGTGAAGCTTTCTTT. Its protein product is CASSYGAGEAFF.